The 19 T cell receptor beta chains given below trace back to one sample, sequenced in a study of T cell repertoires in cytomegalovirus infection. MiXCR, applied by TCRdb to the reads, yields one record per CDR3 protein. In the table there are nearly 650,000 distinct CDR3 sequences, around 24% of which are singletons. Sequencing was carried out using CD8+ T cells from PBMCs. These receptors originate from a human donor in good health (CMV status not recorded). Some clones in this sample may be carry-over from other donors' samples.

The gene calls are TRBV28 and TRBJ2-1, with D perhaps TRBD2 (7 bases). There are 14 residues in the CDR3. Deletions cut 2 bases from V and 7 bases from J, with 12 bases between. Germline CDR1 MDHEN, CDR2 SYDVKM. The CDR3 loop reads CASSLMRGRNEQFF. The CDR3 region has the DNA TGTGCCAGCAGTTTAATGCGGGGGCGGAATGAGCAGTTCTTC.

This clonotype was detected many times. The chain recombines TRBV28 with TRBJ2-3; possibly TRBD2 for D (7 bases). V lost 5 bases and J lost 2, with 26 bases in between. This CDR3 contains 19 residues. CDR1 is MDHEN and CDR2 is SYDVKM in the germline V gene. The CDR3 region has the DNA TGTGCCAGCAGTCTAATCGACCCCCTAGCGGACAGATTCACAGATACGCAGTATTTT. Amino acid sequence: CASSLIDPLADRFTDTQYF.

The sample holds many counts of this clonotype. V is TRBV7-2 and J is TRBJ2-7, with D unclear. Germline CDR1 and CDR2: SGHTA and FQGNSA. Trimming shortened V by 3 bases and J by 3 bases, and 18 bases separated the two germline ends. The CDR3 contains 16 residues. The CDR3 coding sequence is TGTGCCAGCAGCTTCCCCGTGGCTACCTCCGACTACGAGCAGTACTTC. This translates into CASSFPVATSDYEQYF.

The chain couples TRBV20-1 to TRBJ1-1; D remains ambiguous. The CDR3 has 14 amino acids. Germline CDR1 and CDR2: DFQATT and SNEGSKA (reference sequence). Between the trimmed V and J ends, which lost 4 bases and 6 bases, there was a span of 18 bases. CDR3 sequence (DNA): TGCAGTGCTACCCTGGATCGCCCGGCAGCTGAAGCTTTCTTT. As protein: CSATLDRPAAEAFF.

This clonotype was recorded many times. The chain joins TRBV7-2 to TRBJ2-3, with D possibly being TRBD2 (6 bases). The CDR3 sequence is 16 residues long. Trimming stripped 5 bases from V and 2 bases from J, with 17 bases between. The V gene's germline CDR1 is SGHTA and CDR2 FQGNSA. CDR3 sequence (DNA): TGTGCCAGCAGCCCAGAGAGGGGCGGGGCCACAGATACGCAGTATTTT. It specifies CASSPERGGATDTQYF.

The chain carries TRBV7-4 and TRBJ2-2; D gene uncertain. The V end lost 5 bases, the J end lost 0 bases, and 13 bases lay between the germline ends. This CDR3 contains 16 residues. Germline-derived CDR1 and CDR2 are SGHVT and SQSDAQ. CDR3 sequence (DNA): TGTGCCAGCAGCCCGGCGGCCGGACCGAACACCGGGGAGCTGTTTTTT. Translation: CASSPAAGPNTGELFF.

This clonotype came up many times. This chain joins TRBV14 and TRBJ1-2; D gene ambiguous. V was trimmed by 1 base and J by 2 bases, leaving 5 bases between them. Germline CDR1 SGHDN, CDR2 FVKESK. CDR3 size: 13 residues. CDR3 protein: CASSQGMNYGYTF. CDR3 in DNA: TGTGCCAGCAGCCAAGGGATGAACTATGGCTACACCTTC.

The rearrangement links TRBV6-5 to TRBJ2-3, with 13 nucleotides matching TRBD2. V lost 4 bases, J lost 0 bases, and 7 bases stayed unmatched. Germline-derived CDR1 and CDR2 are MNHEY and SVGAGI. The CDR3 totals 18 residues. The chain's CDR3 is CASSFTGTSGDSTDTQYF. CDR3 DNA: TGTGCCAGCAGTTTTACCGGGACTAGCGGGGATAGCACAGATACGCAGTATTTT.

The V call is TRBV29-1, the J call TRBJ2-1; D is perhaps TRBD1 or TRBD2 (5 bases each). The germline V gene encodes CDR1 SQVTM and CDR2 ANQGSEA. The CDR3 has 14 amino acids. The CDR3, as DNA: TGCAGAGTATCGGGGAACGGGGCGCTTAGTGAGCAGTTCTTC. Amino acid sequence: CRVSGNGALSEQFF.

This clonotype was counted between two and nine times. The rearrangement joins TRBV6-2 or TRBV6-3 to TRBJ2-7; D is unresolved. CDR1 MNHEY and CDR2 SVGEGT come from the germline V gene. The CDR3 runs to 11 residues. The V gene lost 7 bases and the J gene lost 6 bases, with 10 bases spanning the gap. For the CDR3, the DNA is TGTGCCAGCATGTCAGGTATCGAGCAGTACGTC. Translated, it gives CASMSGIEQYV.

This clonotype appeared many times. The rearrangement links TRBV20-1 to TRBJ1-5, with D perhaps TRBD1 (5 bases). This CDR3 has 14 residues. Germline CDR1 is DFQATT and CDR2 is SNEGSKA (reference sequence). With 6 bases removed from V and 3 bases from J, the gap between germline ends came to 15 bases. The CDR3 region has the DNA TGCAGTGCCGGGGGTCCGGGGTCCAATCAGCCCCAGCATTTT. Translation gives CSAGGPGSNQPQHF.

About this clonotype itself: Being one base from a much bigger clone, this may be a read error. CDR3 nucleotide sequence: TGTGCCAGCAGCTCCAGGGCAGGGGGACACACCGGGGAGCTGTTTTTT. Translated: CASSSRAGGHTGELFF. The chain employs TRBV7-6 and TRBJ2-2, with TRBD1 matching 7 bases. CDR1 and CDR2 from the germline V gene are SGHVS and FNYEAQ. CDR3 length: 16 amino acids. V shed 4 bases and J 3 bases; nucleotides not matched to a gene: 8.

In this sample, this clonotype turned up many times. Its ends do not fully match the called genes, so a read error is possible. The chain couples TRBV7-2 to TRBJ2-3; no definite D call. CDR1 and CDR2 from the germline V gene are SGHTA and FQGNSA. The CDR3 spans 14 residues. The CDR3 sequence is CASTLTVGTDTQYF. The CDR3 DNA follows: TGTGCCAGCACCTTAACAGTCGGCACAGATACGCAGTATTTT. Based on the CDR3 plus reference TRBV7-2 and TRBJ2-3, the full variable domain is GAGVSQSPSNKVTEKGKDVELRCDPISGHTALYWYRQSLGQGLEFLIYFQGNSAPDKSGLPSDRFSAERTGGSVSTLTIQRTQQEDSAVYLCASTLTVGTDTQYFGPGTRLTVL.

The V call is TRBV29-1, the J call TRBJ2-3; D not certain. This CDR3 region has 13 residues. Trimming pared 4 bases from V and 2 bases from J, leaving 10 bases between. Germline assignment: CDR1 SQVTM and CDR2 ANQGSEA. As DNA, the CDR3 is TGCAGCGTTGTCGAAGGGTTCACAGATACGCAGTATTTT. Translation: CSVVEGFTDTQYF.

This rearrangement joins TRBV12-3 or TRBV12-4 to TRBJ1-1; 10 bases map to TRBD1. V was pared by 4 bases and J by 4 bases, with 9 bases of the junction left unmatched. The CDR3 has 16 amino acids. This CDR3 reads CASSWTGGYDPTEAFF. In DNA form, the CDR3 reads TGTGCCAGCAGTTGGACAGGGGGATATGATCCCACTGAAGCTTTCTTT.

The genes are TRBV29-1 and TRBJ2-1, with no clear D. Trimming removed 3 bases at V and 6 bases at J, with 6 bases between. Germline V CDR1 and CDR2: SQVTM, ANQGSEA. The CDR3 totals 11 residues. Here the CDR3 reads CSVENSNEQFF. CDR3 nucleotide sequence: TGCAGCGTTGAGAATAGCAATGAGCAGTTCTTC.

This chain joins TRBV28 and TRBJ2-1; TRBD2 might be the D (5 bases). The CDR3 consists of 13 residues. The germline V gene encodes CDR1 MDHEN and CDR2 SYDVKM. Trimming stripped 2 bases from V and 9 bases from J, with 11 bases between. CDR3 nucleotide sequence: TGTGCCAGCAGTTTAGGAGGTTTCCGTGAGCAGTTCTTC. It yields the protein CASSLGGFREQFF.

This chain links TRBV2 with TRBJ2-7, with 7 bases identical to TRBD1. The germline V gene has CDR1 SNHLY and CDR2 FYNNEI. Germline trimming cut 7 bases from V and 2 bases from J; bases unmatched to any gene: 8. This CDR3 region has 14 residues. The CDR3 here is CASTGLQGTYEQYF. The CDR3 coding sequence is TGTGCCAGCACCGGGTTACAGGGGACCTACGAGCAGTACTTC.

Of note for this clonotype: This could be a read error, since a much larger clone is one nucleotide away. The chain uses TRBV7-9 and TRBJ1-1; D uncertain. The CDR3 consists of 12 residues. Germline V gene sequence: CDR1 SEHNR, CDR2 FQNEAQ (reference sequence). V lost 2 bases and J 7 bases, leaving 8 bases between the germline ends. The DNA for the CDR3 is TGTGCCAGCAGCTTACCCAGAGATGAAGCTTTCTTT. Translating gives CASSLPRDEAFF.